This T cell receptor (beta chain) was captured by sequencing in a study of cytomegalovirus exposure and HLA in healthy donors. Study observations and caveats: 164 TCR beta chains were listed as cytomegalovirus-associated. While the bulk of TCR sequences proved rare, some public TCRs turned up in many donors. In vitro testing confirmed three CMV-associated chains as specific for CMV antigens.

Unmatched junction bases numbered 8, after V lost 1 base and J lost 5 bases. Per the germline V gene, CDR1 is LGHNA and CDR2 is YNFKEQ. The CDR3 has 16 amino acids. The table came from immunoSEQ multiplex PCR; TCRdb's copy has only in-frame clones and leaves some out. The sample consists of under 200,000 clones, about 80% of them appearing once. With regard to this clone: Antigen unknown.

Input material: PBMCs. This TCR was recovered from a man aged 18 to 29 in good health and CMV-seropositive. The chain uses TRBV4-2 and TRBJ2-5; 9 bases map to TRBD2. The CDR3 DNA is TGTGCCAGCAGCCAAGCCACTGGCGGGAGGGCGGAGACCCAGTACTTC. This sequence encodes CASSQATGGRAETQYF.